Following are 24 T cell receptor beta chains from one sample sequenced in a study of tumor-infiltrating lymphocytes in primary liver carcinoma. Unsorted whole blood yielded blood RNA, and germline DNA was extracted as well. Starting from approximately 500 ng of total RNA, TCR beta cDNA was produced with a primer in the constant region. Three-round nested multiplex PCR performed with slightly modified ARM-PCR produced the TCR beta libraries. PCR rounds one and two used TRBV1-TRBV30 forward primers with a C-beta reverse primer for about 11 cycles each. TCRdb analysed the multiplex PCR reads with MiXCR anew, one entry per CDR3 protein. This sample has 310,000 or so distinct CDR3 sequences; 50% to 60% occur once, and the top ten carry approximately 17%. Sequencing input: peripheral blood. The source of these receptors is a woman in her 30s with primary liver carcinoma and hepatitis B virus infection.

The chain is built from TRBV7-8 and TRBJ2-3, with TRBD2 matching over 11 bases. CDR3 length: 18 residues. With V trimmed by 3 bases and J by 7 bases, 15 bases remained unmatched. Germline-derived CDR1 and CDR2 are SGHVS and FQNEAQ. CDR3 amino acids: CASSFIPPTSGSRHTQYF. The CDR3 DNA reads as TGTGCCAGCAGCTTTATCCCCCCAACTAGCGGGAGTAGGCATACGCAGTATTTT. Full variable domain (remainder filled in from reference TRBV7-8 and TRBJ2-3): GAGVSQSPRYKVAKRGQDVALRCDPISGHVSLFWYQQALGQGPEFLTYFQNEAQLDKSGLPSDRFFAERPEGSVSTLKIQRTQQEDSAVYLCASSFIPPTSGSRHTQYFGPGTRLTVL.

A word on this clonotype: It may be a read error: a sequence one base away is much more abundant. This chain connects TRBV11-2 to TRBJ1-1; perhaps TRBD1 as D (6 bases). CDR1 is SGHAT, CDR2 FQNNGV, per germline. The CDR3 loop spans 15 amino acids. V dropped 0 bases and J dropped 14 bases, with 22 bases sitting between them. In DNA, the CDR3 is TGTGCCAGCAGCTTAGAAGGCAGACAGGCCCTGTCCCCCTTCTTT. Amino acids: CASSLEGRQALSPFF.

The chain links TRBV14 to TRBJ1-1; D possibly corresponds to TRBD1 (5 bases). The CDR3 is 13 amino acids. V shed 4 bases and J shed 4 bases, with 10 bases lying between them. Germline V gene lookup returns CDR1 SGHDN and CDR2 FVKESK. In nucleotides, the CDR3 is TGTGCCAGCAGCCTATTACAGGTCACTGAAGCTTTCTTT. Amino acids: CASSLLQVTEAFF.

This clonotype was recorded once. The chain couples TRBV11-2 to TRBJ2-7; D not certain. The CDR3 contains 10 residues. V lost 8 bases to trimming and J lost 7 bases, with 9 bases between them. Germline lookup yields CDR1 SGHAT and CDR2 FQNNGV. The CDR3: CASGCDEQYF. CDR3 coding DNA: TGTGCCAGCGGATGTGATGAGCAGTACTTC.

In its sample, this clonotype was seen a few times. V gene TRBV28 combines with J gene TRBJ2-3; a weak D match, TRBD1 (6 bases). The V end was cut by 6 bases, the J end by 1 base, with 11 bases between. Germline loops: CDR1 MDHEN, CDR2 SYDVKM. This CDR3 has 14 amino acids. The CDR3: CASRRAGGTDTQYF. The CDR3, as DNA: TGTGCCAGCAGGAGGGCAGGGGGCACAGATACGCAGTATTTT. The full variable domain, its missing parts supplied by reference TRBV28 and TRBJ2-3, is DVKVTQSSRYLVKRTGEKVFLECVQDMDHENMFWYRQDPGLGLRLIYFSYDVKMKEKGDIPEGYSVSREKKERFSLILESASTNQTSMYLCASRRAGGTDTQYFGPGTRLTVL.

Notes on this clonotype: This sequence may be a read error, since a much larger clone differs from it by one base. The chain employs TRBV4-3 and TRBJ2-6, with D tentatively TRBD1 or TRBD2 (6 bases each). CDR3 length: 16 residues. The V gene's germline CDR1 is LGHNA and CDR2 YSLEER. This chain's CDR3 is CAISQGGMTGANVLTF. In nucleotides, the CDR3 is TGCGCCATCAGCCAAGGGGGGATGACTGGGGCCAACGTCCTGACTTTC.

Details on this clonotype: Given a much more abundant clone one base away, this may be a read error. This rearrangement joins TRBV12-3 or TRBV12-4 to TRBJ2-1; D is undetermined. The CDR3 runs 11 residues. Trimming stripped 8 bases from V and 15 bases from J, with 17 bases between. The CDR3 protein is CASGIVVGLFF. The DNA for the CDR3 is TGTGCCAGCGGGATAGTGGTAGGTTTGTTCTTC.

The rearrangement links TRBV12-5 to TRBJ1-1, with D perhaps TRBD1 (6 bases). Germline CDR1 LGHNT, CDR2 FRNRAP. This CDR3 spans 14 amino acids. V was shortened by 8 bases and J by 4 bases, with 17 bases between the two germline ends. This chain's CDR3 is CASTLGGAGTEAFF. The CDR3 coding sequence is TGTGCTAGTACCCTCGGGGGCGCAGGCACTGAAGCTTTCTTT.

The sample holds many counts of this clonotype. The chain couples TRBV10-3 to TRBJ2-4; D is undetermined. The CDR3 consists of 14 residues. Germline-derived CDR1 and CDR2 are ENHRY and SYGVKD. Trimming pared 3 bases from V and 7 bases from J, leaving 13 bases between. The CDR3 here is CAISDRTLGNIQYF. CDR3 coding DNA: TGTGCCATCAGTGACAGGACCCTGGGCAACATTCAGTACTTC.

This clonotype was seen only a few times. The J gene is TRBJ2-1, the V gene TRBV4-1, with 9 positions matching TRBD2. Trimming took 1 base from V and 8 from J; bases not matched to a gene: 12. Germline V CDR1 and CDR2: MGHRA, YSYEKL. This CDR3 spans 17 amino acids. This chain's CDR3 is CASSQATGTSSVHEQFF. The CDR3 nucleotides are TGCGCCAGCAGCCAAGCCACCGGGACTAGCTCGGTCCATGAGCAGTTCTTC.

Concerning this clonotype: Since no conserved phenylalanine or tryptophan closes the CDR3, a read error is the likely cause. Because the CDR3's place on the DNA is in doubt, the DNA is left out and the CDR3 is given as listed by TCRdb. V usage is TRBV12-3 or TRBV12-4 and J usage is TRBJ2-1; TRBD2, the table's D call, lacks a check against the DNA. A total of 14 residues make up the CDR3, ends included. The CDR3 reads CASSSLQGGIEQLL.

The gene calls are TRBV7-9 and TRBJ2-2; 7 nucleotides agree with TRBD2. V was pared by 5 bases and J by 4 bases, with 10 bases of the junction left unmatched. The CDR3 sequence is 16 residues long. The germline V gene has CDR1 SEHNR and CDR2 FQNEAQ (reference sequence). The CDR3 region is CASSTPQGGSTGELFF. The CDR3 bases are TGTGCCAGCAGCACCCCGCAGGGAGGGAGCACCGGGGAGCTGTTTTTT.

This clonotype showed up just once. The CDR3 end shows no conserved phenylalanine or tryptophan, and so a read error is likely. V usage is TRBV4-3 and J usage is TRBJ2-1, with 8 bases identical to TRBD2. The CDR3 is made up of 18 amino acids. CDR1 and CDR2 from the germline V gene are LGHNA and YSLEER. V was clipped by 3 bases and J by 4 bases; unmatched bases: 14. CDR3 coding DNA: TGCGCCAGCAGCCACCTGAAGGGACTAGTAGGGGGGTACAATGAGCAGTTCTCC. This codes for CASSHLKGLVGGYNEQFS.

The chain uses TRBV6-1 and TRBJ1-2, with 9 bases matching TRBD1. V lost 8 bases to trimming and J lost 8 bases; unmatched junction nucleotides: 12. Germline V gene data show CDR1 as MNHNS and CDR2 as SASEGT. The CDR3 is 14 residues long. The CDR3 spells CASCAAGQGGGYTF. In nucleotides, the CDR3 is TGTGCCAGCTGTGCTGCGGGACAGGGAGGAGGCTACACCTTC.

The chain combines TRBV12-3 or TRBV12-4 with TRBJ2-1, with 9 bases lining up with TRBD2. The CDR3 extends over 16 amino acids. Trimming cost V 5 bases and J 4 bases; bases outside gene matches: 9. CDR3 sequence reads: CASSLSRLADYNEQFF. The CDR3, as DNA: TGTGCCAGCAGTCTTTCCCGACTAGCGGATTACAATGAGCAGTTCTTC.

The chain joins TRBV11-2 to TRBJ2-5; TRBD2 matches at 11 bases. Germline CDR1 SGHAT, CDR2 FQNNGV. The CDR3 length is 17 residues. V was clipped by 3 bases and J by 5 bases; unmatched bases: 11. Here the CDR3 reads CASSFKLELAGVETQYF. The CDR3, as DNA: TGTGCCAGCAGCTTCAAGCTGGAACTAGCGGGGGTGGAGACCCAGTACTTC.

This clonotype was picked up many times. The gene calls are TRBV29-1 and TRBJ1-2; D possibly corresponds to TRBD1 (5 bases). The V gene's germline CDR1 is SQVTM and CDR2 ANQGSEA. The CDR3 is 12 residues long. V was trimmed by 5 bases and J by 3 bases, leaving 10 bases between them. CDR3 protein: CSVYDSDYGYTF. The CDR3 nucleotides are TGCAGCGTTTACGACAGCGACTATGGCTACACCTTC.

The CDR3 DNA reads as TGTGCCAGCAGTTCGATAGGGTTTGGGGTCGGAGGACAGCCCCAGCATTTT. It yields the protein CASSSIGFGVGGQPQHF. The V gene is TRBV6-2 or TRBV6-3, the J gene TRBJ1-5; no clear D. The CDR3 has 17 amino acids. Trimming pared 4 bases from V and 7 bases from J, leaving 23 bases between. Germline CDR1 and CDR2: MNHEY and SVGEGT.

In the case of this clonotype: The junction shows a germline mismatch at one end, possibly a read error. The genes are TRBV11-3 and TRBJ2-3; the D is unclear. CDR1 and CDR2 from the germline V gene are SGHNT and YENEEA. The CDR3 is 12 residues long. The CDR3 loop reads CASSFAIDTQYF. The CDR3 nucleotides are TGTGCCAGCAGCTTTGCCATAGATACACAGTATTTT.

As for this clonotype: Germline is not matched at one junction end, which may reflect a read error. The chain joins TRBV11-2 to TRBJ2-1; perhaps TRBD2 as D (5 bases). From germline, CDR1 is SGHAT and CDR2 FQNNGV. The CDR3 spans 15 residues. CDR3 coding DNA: TGTGCCAGCAACTTAGATAGGGCTAGCCGTGATGAGCAGTTATTC. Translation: CASNLDRASRDEQLF.

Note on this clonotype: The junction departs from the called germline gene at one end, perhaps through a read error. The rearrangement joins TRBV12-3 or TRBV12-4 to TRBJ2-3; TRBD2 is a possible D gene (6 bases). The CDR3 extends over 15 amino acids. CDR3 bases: TGTGCCAGCAGAGGACCAGCGGGTCGCACAGATACGCAATATTTT. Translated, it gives CASRGPAGRTDTQYF.

The CDR3 here is CASRYGGFGNQPQHF. CDR3 in DNA: TGTGCCAGCAGATACGGGGGATTCGGCAATCAGCCCCAGCATTTT. The chain has TRBV6-5 and TRBJ1-5; D is perhaps TRBD1 (5 bases). Germline assignment: CDR1 MNHEY and CDR2 SVGAGI. V gave up 6 bases and J gave up 2 bases, with 14 bases separating them. The length of the CDR3 is 15 residues.

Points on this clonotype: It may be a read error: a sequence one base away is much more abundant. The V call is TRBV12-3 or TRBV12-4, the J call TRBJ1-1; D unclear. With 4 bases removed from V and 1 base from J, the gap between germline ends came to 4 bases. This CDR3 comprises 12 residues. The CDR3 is CASSSANTEAFF. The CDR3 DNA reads TGTGCCAGCAGTTCTGCGAACACTGAAGCTTTCTTT.

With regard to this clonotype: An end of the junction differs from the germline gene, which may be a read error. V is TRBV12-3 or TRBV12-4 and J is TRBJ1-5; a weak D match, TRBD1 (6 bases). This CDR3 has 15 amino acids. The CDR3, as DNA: TGTGCCAGCAGGCCCGGTACAGGGTTCAATCAGCCCAAGCATTTT. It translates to CASRPGTGFNQPKHF.